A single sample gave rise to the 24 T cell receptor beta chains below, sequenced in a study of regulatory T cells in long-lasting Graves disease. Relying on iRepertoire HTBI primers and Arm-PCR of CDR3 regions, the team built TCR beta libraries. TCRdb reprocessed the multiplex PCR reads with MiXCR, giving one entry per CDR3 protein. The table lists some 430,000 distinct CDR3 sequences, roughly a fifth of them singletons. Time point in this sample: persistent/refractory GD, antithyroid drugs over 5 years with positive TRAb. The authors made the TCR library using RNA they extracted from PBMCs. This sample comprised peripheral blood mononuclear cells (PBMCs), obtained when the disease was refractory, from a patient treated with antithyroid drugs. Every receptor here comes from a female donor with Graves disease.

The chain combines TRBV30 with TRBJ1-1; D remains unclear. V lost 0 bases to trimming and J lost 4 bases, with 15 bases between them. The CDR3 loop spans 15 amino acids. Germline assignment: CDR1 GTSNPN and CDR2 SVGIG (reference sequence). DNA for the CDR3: TGTGCCTGGAGTGTCCCCCGAGGGTTTGTCACTGAAGCTTTCTTT. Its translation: CAWSVPRGFVTEAFF.

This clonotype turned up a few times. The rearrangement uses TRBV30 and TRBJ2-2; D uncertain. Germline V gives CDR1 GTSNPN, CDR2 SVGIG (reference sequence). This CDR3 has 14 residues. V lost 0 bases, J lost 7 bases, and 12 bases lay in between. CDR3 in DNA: TGTGCCTGGAGTGTCGGATATGGCGTCGGGGAGCTGTTTTTT. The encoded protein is CAWSVGYGVGELFF.

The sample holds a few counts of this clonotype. CDR3 region: CASSTSQVEETQYF. DNA of the CDR3: TGTGCCAGTAGTACTTCACAGGTGGAAGAGACCCAGTACTTC. The chain employs TRBV19 and TRBJ2-5, with D tentatively TRBD1 (5 bases). V shed 4 bases and J shed 3 bases, with 12 bases lying between them. CDR3 size: 14 residues. From germline, CDR1 is LNHDA and CDR2 SQIVND (reference sequence).

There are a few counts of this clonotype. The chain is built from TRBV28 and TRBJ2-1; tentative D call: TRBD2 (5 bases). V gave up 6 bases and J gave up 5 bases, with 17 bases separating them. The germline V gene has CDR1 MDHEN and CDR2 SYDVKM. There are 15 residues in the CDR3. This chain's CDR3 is CASSLVLAFHNEQFF. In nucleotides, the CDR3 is TGTGCCAGCAGCCTCGTTCTAGCTTTCCACAATGAGCAGTTCTTC.

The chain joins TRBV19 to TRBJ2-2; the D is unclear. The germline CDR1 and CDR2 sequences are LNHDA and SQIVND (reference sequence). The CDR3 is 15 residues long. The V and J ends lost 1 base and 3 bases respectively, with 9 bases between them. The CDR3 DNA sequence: TGTGCCAGTAGTATAGGAGACACACACACCGGGGAGCTGTTTTTT. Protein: CASSIGDTHTGELFF.

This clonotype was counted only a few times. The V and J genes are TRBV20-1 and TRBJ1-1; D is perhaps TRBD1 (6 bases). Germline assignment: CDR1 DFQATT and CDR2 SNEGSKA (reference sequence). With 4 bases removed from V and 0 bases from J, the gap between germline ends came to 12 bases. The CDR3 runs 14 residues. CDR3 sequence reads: CSATTTGLNTEAFF. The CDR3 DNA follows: TGCAGTGCTACAACTACAGGGCTGAACACTGAAGCTTTCTTT.

CDR3 loop: CATRVGDEQYF. As DNA, the CDR3 is TGTGCCACCCGAGTGGGCGACGAGCAGTACTTC. V is TRBV27 and J is TRBJ2-7; D is unclear. CDR3 length equals 11 residues. V was pared by 10 bases and J by 5 bases, with 12 bases between. CDR1 and CDR2 from the germline V gene are MNHEY and SMNVEV (reference sequence).

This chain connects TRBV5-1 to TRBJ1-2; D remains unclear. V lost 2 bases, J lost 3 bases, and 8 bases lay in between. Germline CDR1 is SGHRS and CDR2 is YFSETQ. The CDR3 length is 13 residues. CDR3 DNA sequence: TGCGCCAGCAGCTTCGCGGAGCACTATGGCTACACCTTC. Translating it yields CASSFAEHYGYTF.

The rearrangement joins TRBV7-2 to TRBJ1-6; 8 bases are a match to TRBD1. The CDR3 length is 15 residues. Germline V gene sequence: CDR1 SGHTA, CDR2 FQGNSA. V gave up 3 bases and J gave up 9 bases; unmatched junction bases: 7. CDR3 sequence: CASSLRARGPSPLHF. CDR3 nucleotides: TGTGCCAGCAGCTTGAGAGCCAGGGGGCCTTCACCCCTCCACTTT. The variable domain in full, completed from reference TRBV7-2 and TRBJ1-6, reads GAGVSQSPSNKVTEKGKDVELRCDPISGHTALYWYRQSLGQGLEFLIYFQGNSAPDKSGLPSDRFSAERTGGSVSTLTIQRTQQEDSAVYLCASSLRARGPSPLHFGNGTRLTVT.

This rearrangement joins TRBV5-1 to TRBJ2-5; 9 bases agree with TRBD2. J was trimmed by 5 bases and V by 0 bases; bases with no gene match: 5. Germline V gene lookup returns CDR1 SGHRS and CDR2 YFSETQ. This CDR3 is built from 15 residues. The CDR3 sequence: CASSLERGALETQYF. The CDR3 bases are TGCGCCAGCAGCTTGGAGCGGGGGGCTCTGGAGACCCAGTACTTC.

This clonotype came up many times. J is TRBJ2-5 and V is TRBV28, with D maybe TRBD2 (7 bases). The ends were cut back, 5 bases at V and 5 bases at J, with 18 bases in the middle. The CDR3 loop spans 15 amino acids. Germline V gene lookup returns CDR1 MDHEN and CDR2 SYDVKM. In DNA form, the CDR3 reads TGTGCCAGCAGTCGCGATAGGAGGGGGGGGGAGACCCAGTACTTC. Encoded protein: CASSRDRRGGETQYF.

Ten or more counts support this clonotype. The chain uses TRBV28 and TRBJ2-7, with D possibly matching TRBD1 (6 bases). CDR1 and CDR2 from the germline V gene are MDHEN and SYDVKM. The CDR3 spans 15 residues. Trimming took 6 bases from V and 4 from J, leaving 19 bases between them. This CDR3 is CASSVPGQNTYEQYF. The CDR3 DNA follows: TGTGCCAGCAGCGTCCCGGGACAAAATACTTACGAGCAGTACTTC.

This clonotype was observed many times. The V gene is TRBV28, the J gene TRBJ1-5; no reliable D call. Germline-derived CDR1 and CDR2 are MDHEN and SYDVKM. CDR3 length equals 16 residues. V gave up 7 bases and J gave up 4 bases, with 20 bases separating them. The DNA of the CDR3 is TGTGCCAGCAACCTCCCGGAGTTAGGGCCTAATCAGCCCCAGCATTTT. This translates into CASNLPELGPNQPQHF.

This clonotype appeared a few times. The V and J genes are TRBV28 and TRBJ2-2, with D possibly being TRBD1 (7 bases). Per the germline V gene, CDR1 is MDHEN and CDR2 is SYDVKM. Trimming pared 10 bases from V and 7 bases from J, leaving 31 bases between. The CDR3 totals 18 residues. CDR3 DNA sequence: TGTGCCACCCCCCGCACTCAGGGACAGAGCCGGGGGATCGGGGAGCTGTTTTTT. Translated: CATPRTQGQSRGIGELFF.

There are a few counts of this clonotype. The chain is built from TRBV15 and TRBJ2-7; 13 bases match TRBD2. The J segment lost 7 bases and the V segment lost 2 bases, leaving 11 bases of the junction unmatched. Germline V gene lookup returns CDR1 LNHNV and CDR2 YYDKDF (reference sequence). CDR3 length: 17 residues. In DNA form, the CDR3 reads TGTGCCACCAGCAGACTCCCCGGGACTAGCGGGACGGGAGAGCAGTACTTC. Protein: CATSRLPGTSGTGEQYF. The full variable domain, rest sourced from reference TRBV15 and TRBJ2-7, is DAMVIQNPRYQVTQFGKPVTLSCSQTLNHNVMYWYQQKSSQAPKLLFHYYDKDFNNEADTPDNFQSRRPNTSFCFLDIRSPGLGDTAMYLCATSRLPGTSGTGEQYFGPGTRLTVT.

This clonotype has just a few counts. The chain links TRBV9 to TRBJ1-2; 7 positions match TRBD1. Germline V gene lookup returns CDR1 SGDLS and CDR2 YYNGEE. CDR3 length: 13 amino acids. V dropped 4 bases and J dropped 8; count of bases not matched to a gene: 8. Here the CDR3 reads CASSSDRAEGYTF. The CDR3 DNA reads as TGTGCCAGCAGCTCCGACAGGGCGGAGGGCTACACCTTC.

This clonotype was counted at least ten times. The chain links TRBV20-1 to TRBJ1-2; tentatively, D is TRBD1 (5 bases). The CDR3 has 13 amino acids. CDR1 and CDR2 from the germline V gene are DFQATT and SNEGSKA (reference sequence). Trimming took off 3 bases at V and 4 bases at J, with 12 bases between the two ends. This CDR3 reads CSASLGRSYGYTF. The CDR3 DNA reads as TGCAGTGCTAGCCTGGGACGGAGCTATGGCTACACCTTC.

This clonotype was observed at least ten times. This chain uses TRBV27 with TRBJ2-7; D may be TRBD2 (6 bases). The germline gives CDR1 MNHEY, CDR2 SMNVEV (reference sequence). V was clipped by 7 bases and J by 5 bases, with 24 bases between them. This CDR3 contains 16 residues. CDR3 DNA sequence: TGTGCCAGCACAGGGTTTACCGCGGGGAGGCGCCACGAGCAGTACTTC. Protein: CASTGFTAGRRHEQYF.

The CDR3 nucleotides read TGTGCCAGCAGCCGTAAGGGGGCAGATACGCAGTATTTT. It specifies CASSRKGADTQYF. V is TRBV11-2 and J is TRBJ2-3; a weak D match, TRBD1 (6 bases). Trimming removed 5 bases from V and 4 bases from J, with 10 bases in between. CDR3 length: 13 residues. Looked up from germline, CDR1 is SGHAT and CDR2 is FQNNGV.

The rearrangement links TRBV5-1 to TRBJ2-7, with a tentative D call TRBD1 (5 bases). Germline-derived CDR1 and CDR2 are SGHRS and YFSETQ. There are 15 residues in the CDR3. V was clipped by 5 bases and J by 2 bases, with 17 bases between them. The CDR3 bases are TGCGCCAGCAGAGGGGCCCCGGGCCAGACCTACGAGCAGTACTTC. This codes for CASRGAPGQTYEQYF.

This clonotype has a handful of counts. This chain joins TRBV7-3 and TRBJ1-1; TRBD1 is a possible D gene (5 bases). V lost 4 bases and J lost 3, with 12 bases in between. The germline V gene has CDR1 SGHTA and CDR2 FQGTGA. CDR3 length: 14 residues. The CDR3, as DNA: TGTGCCAGCAGCTACGGACACTCAGACACTGAAGCTTTCTTT. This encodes CASSYGHSDTEAFF.

The CDR3 loop reads CASSQGPRGPNTGELFF. In DNA, the CDR3 is TGCGCCAGCAGCCAAGGGCCCCGGGGACCGAACACCGGGGAGCTGTTTTTT. The chain joins TRBV4-1 to TRBJ2-2; D assignment may be TRBD1 or TRBD2 (5 bases each). V was shortened by 1 base and J by 0 bases, with 12 bases between the two germline ends. The CDR3 consists of 17 residues. Germline V gives CDR1 MGHRA, CDR2 YSYEKL.

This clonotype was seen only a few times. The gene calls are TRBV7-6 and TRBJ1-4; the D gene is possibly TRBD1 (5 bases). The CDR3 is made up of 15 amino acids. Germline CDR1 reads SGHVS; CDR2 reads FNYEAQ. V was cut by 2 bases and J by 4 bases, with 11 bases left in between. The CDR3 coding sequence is TGTGCCAGCAGCTTAATTCCCGACAGTAATGAAAAACTGTTTTTT. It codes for CASSLIPDSNEKLFF.

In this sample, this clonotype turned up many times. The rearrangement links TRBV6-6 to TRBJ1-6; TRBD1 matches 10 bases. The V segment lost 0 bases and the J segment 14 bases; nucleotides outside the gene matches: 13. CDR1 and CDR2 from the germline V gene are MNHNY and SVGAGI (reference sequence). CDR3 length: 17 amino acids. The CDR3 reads CASSYSAPGQGMLTLHF. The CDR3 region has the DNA TGTGCCAGCAGTTACTCGGCCCCGGGACAGGGGATGTTAACCCTCCACTTT.